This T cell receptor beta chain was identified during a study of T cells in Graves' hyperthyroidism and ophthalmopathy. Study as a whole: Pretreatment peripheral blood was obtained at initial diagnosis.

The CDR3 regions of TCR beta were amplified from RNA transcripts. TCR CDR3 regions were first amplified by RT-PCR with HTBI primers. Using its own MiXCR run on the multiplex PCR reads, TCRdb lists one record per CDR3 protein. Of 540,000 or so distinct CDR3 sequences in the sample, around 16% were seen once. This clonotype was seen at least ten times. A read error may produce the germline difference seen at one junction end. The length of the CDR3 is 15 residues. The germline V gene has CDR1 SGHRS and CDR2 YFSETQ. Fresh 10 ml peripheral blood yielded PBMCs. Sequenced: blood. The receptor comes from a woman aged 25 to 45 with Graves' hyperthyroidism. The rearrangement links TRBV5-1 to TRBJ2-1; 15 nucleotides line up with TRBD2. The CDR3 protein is CASSPGLAGGNEQFF. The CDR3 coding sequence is TGTGCCAGCAGTCCGGGACTAGCGGGAGGAAATGAGCAGTTCTTC.